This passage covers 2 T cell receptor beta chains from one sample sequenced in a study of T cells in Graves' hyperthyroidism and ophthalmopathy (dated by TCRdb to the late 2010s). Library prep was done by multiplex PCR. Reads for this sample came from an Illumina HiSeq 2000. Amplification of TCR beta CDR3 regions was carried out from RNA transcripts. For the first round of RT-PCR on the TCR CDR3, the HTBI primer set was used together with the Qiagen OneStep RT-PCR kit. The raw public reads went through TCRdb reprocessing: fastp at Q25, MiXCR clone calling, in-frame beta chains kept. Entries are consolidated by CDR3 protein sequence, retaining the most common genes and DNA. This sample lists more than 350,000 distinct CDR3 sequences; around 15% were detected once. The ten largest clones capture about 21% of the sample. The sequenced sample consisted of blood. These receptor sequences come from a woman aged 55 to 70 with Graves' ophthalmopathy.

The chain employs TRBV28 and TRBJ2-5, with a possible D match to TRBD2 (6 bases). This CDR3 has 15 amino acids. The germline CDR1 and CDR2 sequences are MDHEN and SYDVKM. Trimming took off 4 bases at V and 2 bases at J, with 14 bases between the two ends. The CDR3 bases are TGTGCCAGCAGTTACCTGGGGGGTAGTCAAGAGACCCAGTACTTC. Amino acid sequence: CASSYLGGSQETQYF.

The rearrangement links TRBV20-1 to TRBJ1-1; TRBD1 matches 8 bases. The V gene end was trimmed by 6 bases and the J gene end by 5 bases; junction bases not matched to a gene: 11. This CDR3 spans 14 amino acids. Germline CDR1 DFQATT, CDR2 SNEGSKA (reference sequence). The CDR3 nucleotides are TGCAGTGCCGGAGGGCAGGGGGCCTTGACTGAAGCTTTCTTT. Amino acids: CSAGGQGALTEAFF.